The 12 T cell receptor beta chains given below trace back to one sample, sequenced in a study of shared clonotypes between healthy human individuals. Repertoires were generated with immunoSEQ multiplex PCR, while TCRdb's copy carries only in-frame clones and drops some. This table has fewer than 3 million clones, 85% to 95% appearing once. Sequences were obtained from naive CD4+ T cells from PBMCs. Subset of the sample: CD45RA+ positively selected. These receptors originate from a man aged 18-30 years in good health. Some clones in this sample may be carry-over from other donors' samples.

The V gene is TRBV18, the J gene TRBJ2-7; TRBD1 is a possible D gene (6 bases). V gave up 8 bases and J gave up 0 bases, with 14 bases separating them. This CDR3 region has 14 residues. Germline CDR1 KGHSH, CDR2 LQKENI. DNA for the CDR3: TGTGCCAGCACCATCGGGACAAACTCCTACGAGCAGTACTTC. Translated, it gives CASTIGTNSYEQYF. Variable domain in full (rest from reference TRBV18 and TRBJ2-7): NAGVMQNPRHLVRRRGQEARLRCSPMKGHSHVYWYRQLPEEGLKFMVYLQKENIIDESGMPKERFSAEFPKEGPSILRIQQVVRGDSAAYFCASTIGTNSYEQYFGPGTRLTVT.

The chain is built from TRBV6-1 and TRBJ2-3, with 8 positions matching TRBD1. CDR1 is MNHNS, CDR2 SASEGT, per germline. The CDR3 has 16 amino acids. The J segment lost 3 bases and the V segment lost 0 bases, leaving 5 bases of the junction unmatched. DNA of the CDR3: TGTGCCAGCAGTGAAGCAATGGACAGGGCAACAGATACGCAGTATTTT. Encoded protein: CASSEAMDRATDTQYF.

With regard to this clone: The sample holds other DNA sequences that translate to the same CDR3. V is TRBV5-1 and J is TRBJ2-3, with D perhaps TRBD1 (6 bases). The CDR3 runs 14 residues. CDR1 is SGHRS, CDR2 YFSETQ, per germline. Deletions cut 4 bases from V and 3 bases from J, with 12 bases between. CDR3 DNA sequence: TGCGCCAGCAGCGCCCAAGGGGGTACAGATACGCAGTATTTT. Protein product: CASSAQGGTDTQYF.

The chain joins TRBV6-6 to TRBJ2-7; D gene ambiguous. V was shortened by 2 bases and J by 2 bases, with 10 bases between the two germline ends. Germline V CDR1 and CDR2: MNHNY, SVGAGI (reference sequence). CDR3 length: 14 amino acids. Here the CDR3 reads CASSYGPLTYEQYF. For the CDR3, the DNA is TGTGCCAGCAGTTACGGGCCTCTGACCTACGAGCAGTACTTC.

A remark on this clone: Distinct nucleotide sequences in the sample also encode this CDR3. CDR3 coding DNA: TGCGCCAGCAGCCCCGACGGGTCCTACGAGCAGTACTTC. Residues: CASSPDGSYEQYF. The chain links TRBV5-1 to TRBJ2-7; no clear D gene. Germline CDR1 reads SGHRS; CDR2 reads YFSETQ. The V gene lost 4 bases and the J gene lost 1 base, with 9 bases spanning the gap. This CDR3 has 13 residues.

This chain connects TRBV7-9 to TRBJ2-1, with D perhaps TRBD2 (5 bases). Germline CDR1 is SEHNR and CDR2 is FQNEAQ (reference sequence). Trimming removed 9 bases from V and 0 bases from J, with 9 bases in between. CDR3 length: 13 amino acids. This chain's CDR3 is CASTGFSYNEQFF. CDR3 sequence (DNA): TGTGCCAGTACGGGGTTCTCCTACAATGAGCAGTTCTTC.

The gene calls are TRBV10-3 and TRBJ2-3; 8 positions agree with TRBD2. Germline loops: CDR1 ENHRY, CDR2 SYGVKD. Trimming cost V 5 bases and J 8 bases; bases outside gene matches: 12. The length of the CDR3 is 15 residues. The CDR3 sequence: CAISSVAGAGGTQYF. The CDR3 coding sequence is TGTGCCATCAGTTCGGTGGCAGGGGCGGGGGGTACGCAGTATTTT.

The chain joins TRBV18 to TRBJ1-1; the D gene is possibly TRBD1 (6 bases). V gave up 2 bases and J gave up 4 bases, with 17 bases separating them. Germline CDR1 is KGHSH and CDR2 is LQKENI. This CDR3 spans 16 amino acids. CDR3 nucleotides: TGTGCCAGCTCACCAACTCGGATGCAAGGGGGCACTGAAGCTTTCTTT. Residues: CASSPTRMQGGTEAFF.

This clone occurred a few times. J is TRBJ1-4 and V is TRBV2, with D possibly matching TRBD1 (5 bases). V was pared by 2 bases and J by 7 bases, with 8 bases between. The CDR3 extends over 13 amino acids. Germline lookup yields CDR1 SNHLY and CDR2 FYNNEI. This CDR3 reads CASSERGSEKLFF. The CDR3 DNA is TGTGCCAGCAGTGAAAGGGGATCTGAAAAACTGTTTTTT.

The chain's CDR3 is CASSPAKLTSGNTIYF. In DNA, the CDR3 is TGTGCCAGCTCACCCGCCAAACTTACCTCTGGAAACACCATATATTTT. This chain uses TRBV18 with TRBJ1-3; D gene unclear. Germline V gene sequence: CDR1 KGHSH, CDR2 LQKENI. Trimming stripped 3 bases from V and 0 bases from J, with 12 bases between. The CDR3 covers 16 residues.

V is TRBV6-5 and J is TRBJ2-1; D perhaps matches TRBD1 (7 bases). Per germline, CDR1 MNHEY and CDR2 SVGAGI. The CDR3 totals 15 residues. Deletions cut 5 bases from V and 7 bases from J, with 18 bases between. CDR3 bases: TGTGCCAGCAGTCGGAGGGGGCCTCCTTGGAATGAGCAGTTCTTC. Its translation is CASSRRGPPWNEQFF.

The gene calls are TRBV19 and TRBJ2-7; perhaps TRBD2 as D (6 bases). The CDR3 extends over 14 amino acids. V was trimmed by 5 bases and J by 0 bases, leaving 11 bases between them. CDR1 LNHDA and CDR2 SQIVND come from the germline V gene (reference sequence). This CDR3 reads CASSAGLNSYEQYF. The CDR3 bases are TGTGCCAGTAGTGCGGGACTGAACTCCTACGAGCAGTACTTC.